This TCR beta chain was sequenced during a study of neurological immune-mediated disorders. This clonotype was recorded many times. The antigen is unknown. Study-wide results and limits: Expanded clones shared no CDR3 amino acid sequences across subjects, suggesting private repertoires in all groups. Healthy controls had more TCR clonal expansion than multiple sclerosis, which showed the least, whereas HTLV-1-associated myelopathy showed the most.

Trimming took off 6 bases at V and 6 bases at J, with 11 bases between the two ends. This CDR3 has 13 residues. The cDNA was produced through 5'RACE with 10-nucleotide random UMIs. The output of every sequencing run, over 190 million TCR-beta sequences, came from 15-18 subjects. Via MiXCR, TCRdb re-called the 5' RACE reads, giving one row per CDR3 protein. The table shows about 45,000 distinct CDR3 sequences, with less than 15% occurring only once. The time point denotes: longitudinal time-point 3. The chain employs TRBV12-3 or TRBV12-4 and TRBJ2-2; TRBD1 might be the D (5 bases). The receptor's source is a man aged 25-40 years in good health. Sequencing was carried out using PBMCs. CDR3 bases: TGTGCCAGCAGACCCAGACAGTCCGGGGAGCTGTTTTTT. Its translation is CASRPRQSGELFF.